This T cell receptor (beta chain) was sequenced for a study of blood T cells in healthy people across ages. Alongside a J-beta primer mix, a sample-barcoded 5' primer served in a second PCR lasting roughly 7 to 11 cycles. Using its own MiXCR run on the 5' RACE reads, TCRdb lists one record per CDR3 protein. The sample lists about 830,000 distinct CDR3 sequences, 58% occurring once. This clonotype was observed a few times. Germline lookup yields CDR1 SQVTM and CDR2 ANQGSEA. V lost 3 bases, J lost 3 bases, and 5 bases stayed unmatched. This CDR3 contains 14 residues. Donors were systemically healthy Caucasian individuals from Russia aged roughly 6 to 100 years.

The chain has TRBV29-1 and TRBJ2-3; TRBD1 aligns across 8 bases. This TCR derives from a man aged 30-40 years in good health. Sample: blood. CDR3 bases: TGCAGCGTTGACGGGCAGGGGGCAACAGATACGCAGTATTTT. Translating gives CSVDGQGATDTQYF.